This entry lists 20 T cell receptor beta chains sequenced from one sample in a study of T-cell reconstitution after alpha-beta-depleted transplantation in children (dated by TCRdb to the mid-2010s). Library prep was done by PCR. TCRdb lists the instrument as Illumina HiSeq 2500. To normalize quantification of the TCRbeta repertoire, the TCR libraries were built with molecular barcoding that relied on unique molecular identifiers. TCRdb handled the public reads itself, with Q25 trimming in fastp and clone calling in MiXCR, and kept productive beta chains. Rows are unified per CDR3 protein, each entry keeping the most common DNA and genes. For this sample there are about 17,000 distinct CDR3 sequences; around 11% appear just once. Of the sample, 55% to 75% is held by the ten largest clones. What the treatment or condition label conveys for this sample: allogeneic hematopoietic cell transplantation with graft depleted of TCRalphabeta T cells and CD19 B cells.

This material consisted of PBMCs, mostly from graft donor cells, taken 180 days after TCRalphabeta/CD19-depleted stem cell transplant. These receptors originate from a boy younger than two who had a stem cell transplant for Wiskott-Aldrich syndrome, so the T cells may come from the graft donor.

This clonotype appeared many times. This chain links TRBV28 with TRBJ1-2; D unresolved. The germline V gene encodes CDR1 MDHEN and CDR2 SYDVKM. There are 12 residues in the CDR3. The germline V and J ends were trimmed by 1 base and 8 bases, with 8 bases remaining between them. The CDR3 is CASSLFDGGYTF. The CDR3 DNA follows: TGTGCCAGCAGTTTATTCGATGGGGGCTACACCTTC.

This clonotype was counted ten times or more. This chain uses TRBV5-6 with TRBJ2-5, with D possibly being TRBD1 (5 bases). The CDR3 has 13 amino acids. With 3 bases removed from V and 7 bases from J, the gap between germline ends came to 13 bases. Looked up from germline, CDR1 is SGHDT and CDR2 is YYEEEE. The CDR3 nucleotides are TGTGCCAGCAGCTCCGGACAATTCGGGACCCAGTACTTC. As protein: CASSSGQFGTQYF. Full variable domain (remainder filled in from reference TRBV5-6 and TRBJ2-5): DAGVTQSPTHLIKTRGQQVTLRCSPKSGHDTVSWYQQALGQGPQFIFQYYEEEERQRGNFPDRFSGHQFPNYSSELNVNALLLGDSALYLCASSSGQFGTQYFGPGTRLLVL.

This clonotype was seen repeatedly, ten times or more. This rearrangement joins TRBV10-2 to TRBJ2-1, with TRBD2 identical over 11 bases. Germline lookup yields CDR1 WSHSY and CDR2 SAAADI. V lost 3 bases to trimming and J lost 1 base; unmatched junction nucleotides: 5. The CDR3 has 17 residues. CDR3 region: CASSELAGVRSYNEQFF. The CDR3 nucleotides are TGCGCCAGCAGTGAACTAGCGGGAGTTCGATCCTACAATGAGCAGTTCTTC.

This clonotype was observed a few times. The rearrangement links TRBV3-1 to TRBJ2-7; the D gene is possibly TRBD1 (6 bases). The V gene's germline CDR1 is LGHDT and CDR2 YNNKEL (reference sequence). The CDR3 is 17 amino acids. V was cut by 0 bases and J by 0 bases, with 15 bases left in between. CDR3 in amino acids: CASSQDNRQGHSYEQYF. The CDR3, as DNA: TGTGCCAGCAGCCAAGATAATCGCCAGGGGCACTCCTACGAGCAGTACTTC.

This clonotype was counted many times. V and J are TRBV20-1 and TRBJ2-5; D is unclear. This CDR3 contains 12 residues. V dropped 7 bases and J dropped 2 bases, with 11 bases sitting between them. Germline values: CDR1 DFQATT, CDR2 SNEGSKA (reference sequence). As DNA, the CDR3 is TGCAGTGTAGCCCGGATACAAGAGACCCAGTACTTC. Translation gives CSVARIQETQYF.

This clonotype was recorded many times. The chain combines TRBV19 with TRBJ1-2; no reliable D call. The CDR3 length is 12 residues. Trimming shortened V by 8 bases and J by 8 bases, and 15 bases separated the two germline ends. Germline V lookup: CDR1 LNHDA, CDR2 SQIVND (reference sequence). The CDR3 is CASVNDREGYTF. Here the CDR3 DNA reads TGTGCCAGTGTCAACGACCGGGAAGGCTACACCTTC.

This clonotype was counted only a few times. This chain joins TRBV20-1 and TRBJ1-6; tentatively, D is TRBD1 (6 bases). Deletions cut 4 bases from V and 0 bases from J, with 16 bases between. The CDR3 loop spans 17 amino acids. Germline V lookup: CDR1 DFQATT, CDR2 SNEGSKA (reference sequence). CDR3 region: CSATQGSGASYNSPLHF. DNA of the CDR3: TGCAGTGCTACCCAGGGGAGTGGTGCCTCCTATAATTCACCCCTCCACTTT.

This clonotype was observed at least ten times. CDR3: CASSKNLAESSYNEQFF. As DNA, the CDR3 is TGTGCCAGCAGTAAAAATCTAGCAGAGAGCTCCTACAATGAGCAGTTCTTC. This rearrangement joins TRBV6-1 to TRBJ2-1, with a weak D call TRBD2 (5 bases). The CDR3 sequence is 17 residues long. Germline CDR1 is MNHNS and CDR2 is SASEGT. V was pared by 5 bases and J by 0 bases, with 17 bases between.

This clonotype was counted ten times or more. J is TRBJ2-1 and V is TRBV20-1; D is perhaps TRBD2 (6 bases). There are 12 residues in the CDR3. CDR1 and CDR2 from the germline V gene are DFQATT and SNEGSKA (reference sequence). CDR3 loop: CSTWGAYNEQFF. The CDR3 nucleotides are TGCAGCACTTGGGGGGCCTACAATGAGCAGTTCTTC.

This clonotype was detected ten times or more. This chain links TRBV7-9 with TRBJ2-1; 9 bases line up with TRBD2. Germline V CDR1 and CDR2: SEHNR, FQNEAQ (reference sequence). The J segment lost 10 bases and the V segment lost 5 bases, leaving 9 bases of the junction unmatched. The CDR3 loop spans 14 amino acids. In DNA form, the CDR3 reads TGTGCCAGCAGCGAAGTAGCGGGAGCAATGGAGCAGTTCTTC. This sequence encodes CASSEVAGAMEQFF. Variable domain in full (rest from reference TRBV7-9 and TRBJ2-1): DTGVSQNPRHKITKRGQNVTFRCDPISEHNRLYWYRQTLGQGPEFLTYFQNEAQLEKSRLLSDRFSAERPKGSFSTLEIQRTEQGDSAMYLCASSEVAGAMEQFFGPGTRLTVL.

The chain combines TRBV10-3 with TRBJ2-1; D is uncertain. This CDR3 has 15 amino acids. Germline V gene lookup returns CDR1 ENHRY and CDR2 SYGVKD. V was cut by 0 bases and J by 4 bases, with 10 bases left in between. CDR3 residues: CAISESGSLYNEQFF. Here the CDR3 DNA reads TGTGCCATCAGTGAGTCAGGCTCCCTATACAATGAGCAGTTCTTC.

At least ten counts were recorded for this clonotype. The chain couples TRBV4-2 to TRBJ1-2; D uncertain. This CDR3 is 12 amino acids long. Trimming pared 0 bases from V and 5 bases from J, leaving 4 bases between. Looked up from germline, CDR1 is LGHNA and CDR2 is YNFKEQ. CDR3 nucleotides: TGTGCCAGCAGCCAAGAGGATTATGGCTACACCTTC. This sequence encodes CASSQEDYGYTF.

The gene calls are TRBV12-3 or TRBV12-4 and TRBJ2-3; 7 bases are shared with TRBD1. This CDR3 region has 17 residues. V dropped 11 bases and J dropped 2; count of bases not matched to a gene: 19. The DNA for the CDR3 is TGTGCCTTCAGTTCATCCACAGGGGCAGCTTACACAGATACGCAGTATTTT. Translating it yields CAFSSSTGAAYTDTQYF.

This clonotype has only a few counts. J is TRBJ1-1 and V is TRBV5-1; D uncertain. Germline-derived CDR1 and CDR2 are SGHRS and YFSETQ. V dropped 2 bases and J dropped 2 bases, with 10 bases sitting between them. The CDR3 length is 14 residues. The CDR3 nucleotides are TGCGCCAGCAGCTTCAAGGTCAGAAACACTGAAGCTTTCTTT. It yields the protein CASSFKVRNTEAFF.

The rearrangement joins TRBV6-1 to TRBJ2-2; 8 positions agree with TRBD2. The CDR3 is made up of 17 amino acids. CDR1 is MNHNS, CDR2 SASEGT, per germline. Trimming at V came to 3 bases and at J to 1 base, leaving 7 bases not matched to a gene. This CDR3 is CASSEFRLAGNTGELFF. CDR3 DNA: TGTGCCAGCAGTGAGTTTCGTCTAGCGGGGAACACCGGGGAGCTGTTTTTT.

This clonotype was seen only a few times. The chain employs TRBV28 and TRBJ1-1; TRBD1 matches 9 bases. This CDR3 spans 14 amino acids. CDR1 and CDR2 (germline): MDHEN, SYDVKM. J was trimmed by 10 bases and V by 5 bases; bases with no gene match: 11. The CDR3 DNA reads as TGTGCCAGCAGTGTACAGGGGGCCGGCAGGAGAGCTTTCTTT. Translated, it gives CASSVQGAGRRAFF.

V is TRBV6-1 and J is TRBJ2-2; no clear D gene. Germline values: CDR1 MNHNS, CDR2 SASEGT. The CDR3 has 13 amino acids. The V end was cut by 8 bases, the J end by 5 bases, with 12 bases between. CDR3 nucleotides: TGTGCCAGCTTACGAGACGGAACCGGGGAGCTGTTTTTT. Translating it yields CASLRDGTGELFF.

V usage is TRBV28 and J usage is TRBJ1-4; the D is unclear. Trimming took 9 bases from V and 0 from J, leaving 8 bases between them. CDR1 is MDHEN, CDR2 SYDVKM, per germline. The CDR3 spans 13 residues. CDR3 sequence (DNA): TGTGCCAGTTACCCTACAACTAATGAAAAACTGTTTTTT. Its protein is CASYPTTNEKLFF.

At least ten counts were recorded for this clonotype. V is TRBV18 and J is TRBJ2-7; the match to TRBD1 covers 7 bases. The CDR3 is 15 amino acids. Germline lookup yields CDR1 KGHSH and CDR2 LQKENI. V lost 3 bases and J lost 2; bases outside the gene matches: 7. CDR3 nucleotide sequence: TGTGCCAGCTCACCTCCTTTAACAGGGGCCTACGAGCAGTACTTC. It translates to CASSPPLTGAYEQYF.

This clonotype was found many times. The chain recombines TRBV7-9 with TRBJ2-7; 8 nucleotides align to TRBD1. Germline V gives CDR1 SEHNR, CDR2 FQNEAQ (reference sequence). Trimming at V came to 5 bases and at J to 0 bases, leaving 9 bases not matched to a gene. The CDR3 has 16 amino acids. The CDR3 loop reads CASSVGQGDSSYEQYF. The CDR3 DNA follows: TGTGCCAGCAGCGTAGGACAGGGTGATTCCTCCTACGAGCAGTACTTC.